What follows are 23 T cell receptor beta chains derived from one specimen sequenced in a study of shared clonotypes between healthy human individuals. Profiling relied on immunoSEQ multiplex PCR, and the TCRdb table lists in-frame clones only, not all of them. The sample carries 2,500,000 or so clones, 93% recorded once. The specimen was naive CD4+ T cells from PBMCs. Subset described: CD45RA+ positively selected. These receptors came from a man younger than 30 in good health. Some clones in this sample may be carry-over from other donors' samples.

The chain has TRBV5-4 and TRBJ1-1; D might be TRBD1 (6 bases). The CDR3 contains 16 residues. V was cut by 4 bases and J by 2 bases, with 18 bases left in between. Germline V gene data show CDR1 as SGHNT and CDR2 as YYREEE (reference sequence). The CDR3, as DNA: TGTGCCAGCAGCCTCCCTACAGGGTTAGGAAACACTGAAGCTTTCTTT. Protein product: CASSLPTGLGNTEAFF.

This chain uses TRBV7-6 with TRBJ1-4; the D is unclear. This CDR3 has 15 amino acids. Trimming stripped 1 base from V and 5 bases from J, with 11 bases between. Germline V CDR1 and CDR2: SGHVS, FNYEAQ. CDR3 DNA: TGTGCCAGCAGCTTAGGACCGCAGGAAAATGAAAAACTGTTTTTT. It translates to CASSLGPQENEKLFF.

The chain employs TRBV7-9 and TRBJ2-2; D remains ambiguous. This CDR3 is 12 amino acids long. V lost 5 bases, J lost 6 bases, and 7 bases lay in between. Looked up from germline, CDR1 is SEHNR and CDR2 is FQNEAQ (reference sequence). CDR3 nucleotide sequence: TGTGCCAGCAGCCCAGTCTCCGGGGAGCTGTTTTTT. Amino acids: CASSPVSGELFF.

The chain couples TRBV11-2 to TRBJ2-7, with a tentative D call TRBD2 (6 bases). Germline V gene data show CDR1 as SGHAT and CDR2 as FQNNGV. Deletions cut 5 bases from V and 0 bases from J, with 11 bases between. The CDR3 is made up of 14 amino acids. This CDR3 reads CASSPGGGSYEQYF. The CDR3 DNA follows: TGTGCCAGCAGCCCCGGGGGAGGCTCCTACGAGCAGTACTTC.

J is TRBJ2-6 and V is TRBV5-1; the D gene is possibly TRBD1 (5 bases). The V end was cut by 0 bases, the J end by 4 bases, with 17 bases between. The CDR3 is 18 amino acids. Germline V gene data show CDR1 as SGHRS and CDR2 as YFSETQ. The CDR3 region is CASSLVTGRIRGANVLTF. Written as DNA, the CDR3 is TGCGCCAGCAGCTTGGTAACAGGAAGAATACGGGGGGCCAACGTCCTGACTTTC. The full variable domain, in which reference TRBV5-1 and TRBJ2-6 provide the parts outside the CDR3, is KAGVTQTPRYLIKTRGQQVTLSCSPISGHRSVSWYQQTPGQGLQFLFEYFSETQRNKGNFPGRFSGRQFSNSRSEMNVSTLELGDSALYLCASSLVTGRIRGANVLTFGAGSRLTVL.

V and J are TRBV30 and TRBJ2-1; 11 bases are a match to TRBD2. Germline V gene data show CDR1 as GTSNPN and CDR2 as SVGIG (reference sequence). V trimming: 5 bases; J trimming: 3 bases; junction bases outside the gene matches: 6. The CDR3 totals 15 residues. DNA of the CDR3: TGTGCCTGGGCCCCCGGGACTAGCGGCTACAATGAGCAGTTCTTC. Protein product: CAWAPGTSGYNEQFF.

The V gene is TRBV27, the J gene TRBJ2-1; D is unclear. V dropped 0 bases and J dropped 8 bases, with 2 bases sitting between them. Germline V gene data show CDR1 as MNHEY and CDR2 as SMNVEV (reference sequence). This CDR3 spans 11 amino acids. CDR3 coding DNA: TGTGCCAGCAGTTTATCTGATGAGCAGTTCTTC. Translating gives CASSLSDEQFF.

This chain joins TRBV7-9 and TRBJ2-2, with TRBD2 matching 7 bases. CDR1 is SEHNR and CDR2 is FQNEAQ in the germline V gene (reference sequence). The CDR3 is 15 residues long. The V segment lost 4 bases and the J segment 5 bases; nucleotides outside the gene matches: 7. In nucleotides, the CDR3 is TGTGCCAGCAGCTCACGGGAGGCCGGGACCGGGGAGCTGTTTTTT. This encodes CASSSREAGTGELFF.

The J gene is TRBJ2-1, the V gene TRBV7-3, with TRBD2 matching 10 bases. CDR1 is SGHTA and CDR2 is FQGTGA in the germline V gene. This CDR3 is built from 19 residues. V lost 5 bases and J lost 2; bases outside the gene matches: 15. CDR3 DNA: TGTGCCAGCAGCCGGCCGGCAGCGGGAGGGCCCCCTACCTACAATGAGCAGTTCTTC. Amino acids: CASSRPAAGGPPTYNEQFF. The full variable domain, with the rest looked up from reference TRBV7-3 and TRBJ2-1, is GAGVSQTPSNKVTEKGKYVELRCDPISGHTALYWYRQSLGQGPEFLIYFQGTGAADDSGLPNDRFFAVRPEGSVSTLKIQRTERGDSAVYLCASSRPAAGGPPTYNEQFFGPGTRLTVL.

This rearrangement joins TRBV7-9 to TRBJ2-6; a possible D gene is TRBD2 (7 bases). The CDR3 consists of 19 residues. Germline assignment: CDR1 SEHNR and CDR2 FQNEAQ (reference sequence). Trimming cost V 5 bases and J 0 bases, with 20 bases left between them. The CDR3 sequence is CASSAPLGGAASGANVLTF. For the CDR3, the DNA is TGTGCCAGCAGCGCACCCTTGGGGGGGGCCGCCTCTGGGGCCAACGTCCTGACTTTC.

The gene calls are TRBV7-9 and TRBJ1-1; D perhaps matches TRBD1 (5 bases). CDR1 and CDR2 (germline): SEHNR, FQNEAQ (reference sequence). The germline V and J ends were trimmed by 5 bases and 1 base, with 11 bases remaining between them. This CDR3 is built from 14 residues. The CDR3 reads CASSPDSENTEAFF. The CDR3 bases are TGTGCCAGCAGCCCCGACAGCGAGAACACTGAAGCTTTCTTT.

This clone occurred once. This chain connects TRBV19 to TRBJ2-5; D gene ambiguous. The CDR3 runs 16 residues. Germline V CDR1 and CDR2: LNHDA, SQIVND (reference sequence). V shed 1 base and J shed 0 bases, with 12 bases lying between them. CDR3 DNA sequence: TGTGCCAGTAGTATAGGAAGAACACAGTACCAAGAGACCCAGTACTTC. As protein: CASSIGRTQYQETQYF.

The gene calls are TRBV12-5 and TRBJ2-7; D unclear. Germline CDR1 LGHNT, CDR2 FRNRAP. V lost 1 base and J 2 bases, leaving 6 bases between the germline ends. The CDR3 consists of 13 residues. The CDR3 DNA follows: TGTGCTAGTGGTTTGGCACCCGCCTACGAGCAGTACTTC. It codes for CASGLAPAYEQYF.

About this clone: The sample carries other DNA sequences with the same CDR3. This rearrangement joins TRBV5-1 to TRBJ2-3; D remains unclear. CDR1 and CDR2 (germline): SGHRS, YFSETQ. This CDR3 is built from 11 residues. With 4 bases removed from V and 6 bases from J, the gap between germline ends came to 6 bases. The CDR3 spells CASSAEDTQYF. The CDR3 coding sequence is TGCGCCAGCAGCGCTGAGGATACGCAGTATTTT. The complete variable domain, with remaining parts taken from reference TRBV5-1 and TRBJ2-3, reads KAGVTQTPRYLIKTRGQQVTLSCSPISGHRSVSWYQQTPGQGLQFLFEYFSETQRNKGNFPGRFSGRQFSNSRSEMNVSTLELGDSALYLCASSAEDTQYFGPGTRLTVL.

The chain recombines TRBV28 with TRBJ2-2; D is possibly TRBD2 (5 bases). The V end was cut by 1 base, the J end by 3 bases, with 12 bases between. CDR1 is MDHEN, CDR2 SYDVKM, per germline. CDR3 length: 16 amino acids. The chain's CDR3 is CASSLSGRGDTGELFF. Written as DNA, the CDR3 is TGTGCCAGCAGTTTATCCGGTCGGGGAGACACCGGGGAGCTGTTTTTT.

CDR3: CARSAPVVRDSYEQYF. CDR3 sequence (DNA): TGTGCCAGAAGCGCCCCGGTAGTACGGGACTCCTACGAGCAGTACTTC. This sequence joins TRBV5-3 and TRBJ2-7, with a tentative D call TRBD2 (5 bases). TRBV5-3 is an open reading frame, and its role is uncertain. V was cut by 4 bases and J by 0 bases, with 17 bases left in between. The CDR3 length is 16 residues.

V is TRBV6-5 and J is TRBJ1-5; TRBD1 matches 7 bases. CDR1 and CDR2 from the germline V gene are MNHEY and SVGAGI. With 6 bases clipped from V and 2 bases from J, the junction kept 7 bases outside the gene matches. The CDR3 has 15 amino acids. CDR3 coding DNA: TGTGCCAGCAGGCTTCAGGGGGGGGGCAATCAGCCCCAGCATTTT. Its protein product is CASRLQGGGNQPQHF.

CDR3 sequence (DNA): TGCAGCGTTGGGAGTTCGGGCGAGCAGTACTTC. It is translated as CSVGSSGEQYF. The chain combines TRBV29-1 with TRBJ2-7; no clear D. Germline assignment: CDR1 SQVTM and CDR2 ANQGSEA. Trimming removed 4 bases at V and 6 bases at J, with 10 bases between. CDR3 length: 11 residues.

The count of this clone is one. The CDR3 region is CASSRGIQGYTQYF. In DNA form, the CDR3 reads TGTGCCAGCAGCCGAGGGATCCAAGGTTATACGCAGTATTTT. This chain connects TRBV7-9 to TRBJ2-3, with D perhaps TRBD2 (5 bases). V lost 5 bases and J 7 bases, leaving 16 bases between the germline ends. Germline V gene lookup returns CDR1 SEHNR and CDR2 FQNEAQ (reference sequence). The CDR3 consists of 14 residues.

This clone was picked up one time. The rearrangement links TRBV30 to TRBJ1-6; D is uncertain. This CDR3 has 12 amino acids. The germline V gene has CDR1 GTSNPN and CDR2 SVGIG (reference sequence). V was pared by 3 bases and J by 10 bases, with 10 bases between. The CDR3 here is CAWSGVRSPLHF. DNA for the CDR3: TGTGCCTGGAGCGGGGTTAGGTCACCCCTCCACTTT.

V is TRBV4-2 and J is TRBJ1-1, with D unclear. This CDR3 is built from 14 residues. Trimming took 3 bases from V and 0 from J, leaving 8 bases between them. CDR1 is LGHNA and CDR2 is YNFKEQ in the germline V gene. CDR3 loop: CASSHGLMNTEAFF. For the CDR3, the DNA is TGTGCCAGCAGCCACGGACTGATGAACACTGAAGCTTTCTTT.

The gene calls are TRBV15 and TRBJ2-2; D may be TRBD1 or TRBD2 (5 bases each). The CDR3 has 14 amino acids. V was clipped by 11 bases and J by 1 base, with 14 bases between them. Germline V gene lookup returns CDR1 LNHNV and CDR2 YYDKDF (reference sequence). The CDR3 loop is CAVPGTENTGELFF. The CDR3 region has the DNA TGTGCCGTCCCCGGGACGGAGAACACCGGGGAGCTGTTTTTT.

The V and J genes are TRBV9 and TRBJ2-7; 11 bases are a match to TRBD2. Germline V CDR1 and CDR2: SGDLS, YYNGEE. The V segment lost 3 bases and the J segment 2 bases; nucleotides outside the gene matches: 10. The CDR3 is 17 amino acids. The CDR3, as DNA: TGTGCCAGCAGCGCAACTAGCGGGAGTGTTGGAACCTACGAGCAGTACTTC. Translated: CASSATSGSVGTYEQYF.